The 14 T cell receptor beta chains below come from one sample, sequenced in a study of cytomegalovirus exposure and HLA in healthy donors (dated by TCRdb to the late 2010s). The protocol used for the library was the immunoSEQ multiplex PCR assay. Not all clones reach the TCRdb copy of this immuneACCESS table, which keeps in-frame sequences only. Checked studies attribute under half of the gap to unresolved V genes and leave the rest unexplained. The sample includes approximately 200,000 clones, with just over 85% observed a single time. The ten largest clones take up roughly 2.8% of the sample. The sequencing sample was made of PBMCs. These receptors were collected from a woman aged 18-29 years in good health and CMV-seronegative.

The rearrangement uses TRBV6-5 and TRBJ1-5, with unresolved D. Germline V lookup: CDR1 MNHEY, CDR2 SVGAGI. Trimming removed 10 bases from V and 1 base from J, with 14 bases in between. The CDR3 loop spans 14 amino acids. CDR3 residues: CATRPRISNQPQHF. The CDR3 DNA follows: TGTGCCACCCGGCCTAGAATAAGCAATCAGCCCCAGCATTTT.

The chain carries TRBV6-5 and TRBJ2-3; TRBD2 aligns across 9 bases. Per germline, CDR1 MNHEY and CDR2 SVGAGI. After removal of 6 bases from V and 4 bases from J, the junction contained 5 bases not matched to a gene. The CDR3 runs to 14 residues. DNA for the CDR3: TGTGCCAGCAGGGGACTAGCCCCTCCAGATACGCAGTATTTT. Protein product: CASRGLAPPDTQYF.

The chain couples TRBV7-2 to TRBJ1-2, with 8 bases matching TRBD1. V lost 3 bases to trimming and J lost 4 bases; unmatched junction nucleotides: 10. This CDR3 is built from 16 residues. Germline CDR1 reads SGHTA; CDR2 reads FQGNSA. Here the CDR3 DNA reads TGTGCCAGCAGCTTCACTGACAGGGGATCAGTCTATGGCTACACCTTC. This translates into CASSFTDRGSVYGYTF.

The chain carries TRBV28 and TRBJ1-2; D possibly corresponds to TRBD1 (6 bases). V gave up 5 bases and J gave up 5 bases, with 15 bases separating them. The CDR3 is made up of 14 amino acids. Germline lookup yields CDR1 MDHEN and CDR2 SYDVKM. The CDR3 DNA reads TGTGCCAGCAGTGATACAGGGTTCCGATATGGCTACACCTTC. This codes for CASSDTGFRYGYTF.

CDR3 nucleotides: TGTGCCAGCAGCCTCGGGGGGCGGCAAGAGACCCAGTACTTC. Protein: CASSLGGRQETQYF. This sequence joins TRBV13 and TRBJ2-5; the D gene is possibly TRBD2 (7 bases). V was cut by 5 bases and J by 2 bases, with 12 bases left in between. Germline loops: CDR1 PRHDT, CDR2 FYEKMQ (reference sequence). CDR3 size: 14 residues. The whole variable domain, remainder taken from reference TRBV13 and TRBJ2-5, is AAGVIQSPRHLIKEKRETATLKCYPIPRHDTVYWYQQGPGQDPQFLISFYEKMQSDKGSIPDRFSAQQFSDYHSELNMSSLELGDSALYFCASSLGGRQETQYFGPGTRLLVL.

The J gene is TRBJ1-5, the V gene TRBV28; no clear D. The V and J ends lost 6 bases and 1 base respectively, with 10 bases between them. The CDR3 extends over 14 amino acids. From germline, CDR1 is MDHEN and CDR2 SYDVKM. CDR3 residues: CASRRTVSNQPQHF. The CDR3 nucleotides read TGTGCCAGCAGACGAACGGTCAGCAATCAGCCCCAGCATTTT.

The chain employs TRBV6-6 and TRBJ1-2; 9 bases align to TRBD1. Germline V gene sequence: CDR1 MNHNY, CDR2 SVGAGI (reference sequence). The CDR3 has 15 amino acids. Trimming at V came to 6 bases and at J to 3 bases, leaving 8 bases not matched to a gene. CDR3 nucleotides: TGTGCCAGCAGCCAGCCGGGACAGGGTGACTATGGCTACACCTTC. As protein: CASSQPGQGDYGYTF.

V is TRBV5-8 and J is TRBJ1-1; D is unclear. V was shortened by 4 bases and J by 1 base, with 14 bases between the two germline ends. Germline CDR1 is SGHTS and CDR2 is YDEGEE. This CDR3 is built from 15 residues. In DNA form, the CDR3 reads TGTGCCAGCAGCCTAGGACTCTCGCGGAACACTGAAGCTTTCTTT. Amino acids: CASSLGLSRNTEAFF.

The J gene is TRBJ2-7, the V gene TRBV2, with D perhaps matching TRBD2 (5 bases). The V and J ends lost 7 bases and 3 bases respectively, with 22 bases between them. The CDR3 extends over 16 amino acids. Germline lookup yields CDR1 SNHLY and CDR2 FYNNEI. The CDR3 nucleotides are TGTGCCAGCATCTCTAACGCCGCGGCGGGCCGCTACGAGCAGTACTTC. Protein sequence: CASISNAAAGRYEQYF.

The rearrangement uses TRBV5-1 and TRBJ2-1; the match to TRBD2 covers 10 bases. V shed 4 bases and J 7 bases; nucleotides not matched to a gene: 8. The CDR3 is 15 amino acids. Germline lookup yields CDR1 SGHRS and CDR2 YFSETQ. The CDR3, as DNA: TGCGCCAGCAGCCTGGGACTAGCGTTCGGGAATGAGCAGTTCTTC. It is translated as CASSLGLAFGNEQFF.

This chain uses TRBV10-3 with TRBJ1-3; D gene uncertain. The CDR3 length is 15 residues. Trimming shortened V by 4 bases and J by 0 bases, and 10 bases separated the two germline ends. From germline, CDR1 is ENHRY and CDR2 SYGVKD. CDR3 region: CAISGSEFSGNTIYF. In nucleotides, the CDR3 is TGTGCCATCAGTGGCTCGGAGTTCTCTGGAAACACCATATATTTT.

The J gene is TRBJ1-3, the V gene TRBV28, with 8 bases fitting TRBD1. The CDR3 spans 15 residues. The V gene's germline CDR1 is MDHEN and CDR2 SYDVKM. V dropped 5 bases and J dropped 4; count of bases not matched to a gene: 7. The CDR3 spells CASSPGGASGNTIYF. As DNA, the CDR3 is TGTGCCAGCAGTCCAGGGGGCGCGTCAGGAAACACCATATATTTT.

The chain employs TRBV4-3 and TRBJ2-1; 9 nucleotides match TRBD2. This CDR3 spans 15 amino acids. Per germline, CDR1 LGHNA and CDR2 YSLEER. Unmatched junction bases numbered 6, after V lost 0 bases and J lost 9 bases. CDR3 coding DNA: TGCGCCAGCAGCCAAGATAGCGGGAGTTGGGTTGAGCAGTTCTTC. It codes for CASSQDSGSWVEQFF.

This sequence joins TRBV2 and TRBJ2-1; perhaps TRBD1 as D (5 bases). The germline CDR1 and CDR2 sequences are SNHLY and FYNNEI. The CDR3 extends over 17 amino acids. V was shortened by 3 bases and J by 5 bases, with 20 bases between the two germline ends. The CDR3 DNA is TGTGCCAGCAGTGATGGCCAGTCCTTGGGGCGAGACAATGAGCAGTTCTTC. Translation gives CASSDGQSLGRDNEQFF.